This T cell receptor beta chain stems from a study of regulatory T cells in long-lasting Graves disease. Overall study findings and caveats: Whereas more than 950 public clonotypes were shared by new patients, persistent patients shared more, at 2,500 to 3,500.

V dropped 6 bases and J dropped 5 bases, with 17 bases sitting between them. There are 15 residues in the CDR3. Germline lookup yields CDR1 SGHAT and CDR2 FQDESV (reference sequence). Arm-PCR of CDR3 regions and iRepertoire HTBI primers were the basis on which TCR beta libraries were built. Per the original data handling: Throughout the samples, researchers identified some 57 TRBV and around 15 TRBJ segments. Via MiXCR, TCRdb re-called the multiplex PCR reads, giving one row per CDR3 protein. The V and J calls and clone size are TCRdb's, not the authors'. There are hundreds of thousands of distinct CDR3 sequences in the sample; approximately 15% occur only once, and about 20% lies in the top ten. At least ten counts were recorded for this clonotype. No antigen is known for it. The time point here: newly diagnosed GD, antithyroid drugs for less than 3 months. Scientists built the TCR library using RNA that was extracted from PBMCs.

These same records also appear under a second study, on T cells in Graves' hyperthyroidism and ophthalmopathy.

The clonotype was recovered from a woman aged 25 to 39 with Graves disease. Here the sequenced sample was peripheral blood mononuclear cells (PBMCs), taken at new diagnosis, from a patient treated with antithyroid drugs. This chain links TRBV11-1 with TRBJ2-1; D possibly corresponds to TRBD2 (6 bases). The CDR3 loop reads CASRSPVTRNNEQFF. For the CDR3, the DNA is TGTGCCAGCAGATCGCCCGTGACTAGAAACAATGAGCAGTTCTTC.